This T cell receptor beta chain was retrieved from a study of regulatory T cells in long-lasting Graves disease. On the study more broadly: By definition, persistent Graves' disease involved antithyroid drugs for over 5 years alongside positive TSH receptor antibodies.

This clonotype has only one observation. Germline loops: CDR1 SGHTA, CDR2 FQGTGA. The CDR3 runs to 16 residues. The ends were cut back, 2 bases at V and 1 base at J, with 9 bases in the middle. Libraries of TCR beta came from iRepertoire HTBI primers plus Arm-PCR of CDR3 regions. TCRdb re-called the multiplex PCR reads with MiXCR, one entry per CDR3 protein. The data contain 700,000 or so distinct CDR3 sequences, around 30% of them singletons. Time point reported: persistent/refractory GD, antithyroid drugs over 5 years with positive TRAb. Scientists built the TCR library using RNA that was extracted from PBMCs.

The receptor comes from a female donor with Graves disease. The starting material was peripheral blood mononuclear cells (PBMCs), obtained when the disease was refractory, from a patient treated with antithyroid drugs. The chain links TRBV7-3 to TRBJ2-6; D remains unclear. CDR3 region: CASSLLRKSGANVLTF. The CDR3 DNA follows: TGTGCCAGCAGCTTACTTCGGAAATCTGGGGCCAACGTCCTGACTTTC. The variable domain in full, completed from reference TRBV7-3 and TRBJ2-6, reads GAGVSQTPSNKVTEKGKYVELRCDPISGHTALYWYRQSLGQGPEFLIYFQGTGAADDSGLPNDRFFAVRPEGSVSTLKIQRTERGDSAVYLCASSLLRKSGANVLTFGAGSRLTVL.